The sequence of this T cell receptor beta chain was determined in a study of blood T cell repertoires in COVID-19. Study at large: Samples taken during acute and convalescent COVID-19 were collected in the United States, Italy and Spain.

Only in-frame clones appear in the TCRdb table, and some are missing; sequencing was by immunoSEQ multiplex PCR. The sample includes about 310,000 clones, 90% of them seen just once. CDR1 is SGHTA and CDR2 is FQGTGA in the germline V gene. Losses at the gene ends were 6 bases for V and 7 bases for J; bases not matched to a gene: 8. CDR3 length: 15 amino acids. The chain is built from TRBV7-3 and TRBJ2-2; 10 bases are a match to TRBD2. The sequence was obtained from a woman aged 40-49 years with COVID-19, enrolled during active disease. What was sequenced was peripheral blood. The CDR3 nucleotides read TGTGCCAGCAGTGGAGCGGGAGGGCCAGGCGGGGAGCTGTTTTTT. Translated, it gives CASSGAGGPGGELFF.